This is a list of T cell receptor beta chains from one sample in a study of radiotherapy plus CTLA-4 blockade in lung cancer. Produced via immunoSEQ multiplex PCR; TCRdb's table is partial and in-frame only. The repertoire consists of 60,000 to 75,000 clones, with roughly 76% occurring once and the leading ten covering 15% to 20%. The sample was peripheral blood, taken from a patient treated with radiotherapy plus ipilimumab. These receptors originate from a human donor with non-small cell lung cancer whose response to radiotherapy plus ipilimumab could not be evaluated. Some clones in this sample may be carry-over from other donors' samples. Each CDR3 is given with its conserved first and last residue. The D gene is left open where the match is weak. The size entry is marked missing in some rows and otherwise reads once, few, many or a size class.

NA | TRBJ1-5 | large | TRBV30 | CAWSLGSGWPQHF | TGTGCCTGGAGCCTTGGATCGGGATGGCCCCAGCATTTT
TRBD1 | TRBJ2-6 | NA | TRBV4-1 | CASSQYRGTGSGSGANVLTF | TGCGCCAGCAGCCAATACCGTGGGACAGGGTCGGGGTCAGGGGCCAACGTCCTGACTTTC
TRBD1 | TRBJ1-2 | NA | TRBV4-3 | CASSRNHQGGSYGYTF | TGCGCCAGCAGCCGAAACCACCAGGGGGGAAGCTATGGCTACACCTTC
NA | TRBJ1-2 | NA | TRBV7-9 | CASSRTQSQGTNYGYTF | TGTGCCAGCAGCCGCACCCAATCCCAGGGAACCAACTATGGCTACACCTTC
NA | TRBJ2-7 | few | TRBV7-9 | CASSFSTLSYEQYF | TGTGCCAGCAGCTTTTCGACACTCTCCTACGAGCAGTACTTC
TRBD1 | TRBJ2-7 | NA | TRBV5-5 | CASSPGTGLYEQYF | TGTGCCAGCAGCCCCGGGACAGGACTCTACGAGCAGTACTTC
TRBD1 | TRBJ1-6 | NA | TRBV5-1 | CASSLGDRDSPLHF | TGCGCCAGCAGCTTGGGGGACAGGGATTCACCCCTCCACTTT
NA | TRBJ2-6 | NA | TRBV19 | CASSIERFRAGANVLTF | TGTGCCAGTAGTATAGAACGCTTTCGGGCTGGGGCCAACGTCCTGACTTTC
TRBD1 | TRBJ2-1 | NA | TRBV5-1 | CASSFVQGARNEQFF | TGCGCCAGCAGCTTTGTGCAGGGGGCGCGGAATGAGCAGTTCTTC
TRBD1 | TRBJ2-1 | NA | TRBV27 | CASSLQGDSYNEQFF | TGTGCCAGCAGCCTACAGGGGGACTCCTACAATGAGCAGTTCTTC
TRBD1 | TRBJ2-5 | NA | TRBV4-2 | CASSQDGTVQETQYF | TGTGCCAGCAGCCAAGACGGGACAGTCCAAGAGACCCAGTACTTC
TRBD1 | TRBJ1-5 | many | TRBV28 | CASSWGDSDSNQPQHF | TGTGCCAGCAGTTGGGGGGACAGCGATAGCAATCAGCCCCAGCATTTT
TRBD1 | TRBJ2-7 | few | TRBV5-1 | CASTSRQGSSYEQYF | TGCGCCAGTACAAGTAGACAGGGATCCTCCTACGAGCAGTACTTC
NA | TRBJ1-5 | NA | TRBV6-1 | CASREVAGLNQPQHF | TGTGCCAGCAGGGAGGTCGCGGGCCTGAATCAGCCCCAGCATTTT
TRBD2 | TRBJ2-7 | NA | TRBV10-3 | CAISESMASGDFNEQYF | TGTGCCATCAGTGAGTCGATGGCTAGCGGGGATTTCAACGAGCAGTACTTC
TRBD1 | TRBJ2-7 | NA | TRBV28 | CASLAGGLYEQYF | TGTGCCAGCTTGGCAGGGGGCCTATACGAGCAGTACTTC
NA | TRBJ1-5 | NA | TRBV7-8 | CASSLGPAQPQHF | TGTGCCAGCAGCTTGGGGCCGGCCCAGCCCCAGCATTTT
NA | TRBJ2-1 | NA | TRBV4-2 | CASSQESTSEQFF | TGTGCCAGCAGCCAAGAGTCCACGAGTGAGCAGTTCTTC
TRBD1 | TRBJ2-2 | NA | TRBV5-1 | CASSLRQGYTGELFF | TGCGCCAGCAGCTTGAGACAGGGATACACCGGGGAGCTGTTTTTT
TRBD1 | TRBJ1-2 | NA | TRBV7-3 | CASSPGQGAAGYTF | TGTGCCAGCAGCCCAGGACAGGGGGCGGCTGGCTACACCTTC
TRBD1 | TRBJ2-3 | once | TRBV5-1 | CASSPRTGLDTQYF | TGCGCCAGCAGCCCGAGGACAGGGCTAGATACGCAGTATTTT
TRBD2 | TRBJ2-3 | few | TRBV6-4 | CASGAGHTDTQYF | TGTGCCAGCGGAGCGGGGCACACAGATACGCAGTATTTT
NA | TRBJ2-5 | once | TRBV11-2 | CASSPPALAGGTQYF | TGTGCCAGCAGCCCCCCAGCGTTAGCCGGGGGGACCCAGTACTTC
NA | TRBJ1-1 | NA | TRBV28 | CASSLGQRLQGTEAFF | TGTGCCAGCAGTTTAGGACAAAGGCTCCAGGGGACTGAAGCTTTCTTT
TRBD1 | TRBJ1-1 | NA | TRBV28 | CASRGQGYTEAFF | TGTGCCAGCAGGGGACAGGGGTACACTGAAGCTTTCTTT
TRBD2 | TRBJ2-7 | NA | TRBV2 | CASSALAGGYEQYF | TGTGCCAGCAGTGCACTAGCGGGGGGCTACGAGCAGTACTTC
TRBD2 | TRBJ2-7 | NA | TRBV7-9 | CASSLDLAGVSYEQYF | TGTGCCAGCAGCTTAGATCTAGCGGGGGTTTCCTACGAGCAGTACTTC
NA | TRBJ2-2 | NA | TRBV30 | CAWSVGLNTGELFF | TGTGCCTGGAGTGTGGGACTGAACACCGGGGAGCTGTTTTTT
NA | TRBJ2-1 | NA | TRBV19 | CASSIGNRYNEQFF | TGTGCCAGTAGTATAGGAAACAGGTACAATGAGCAGTTCTTC
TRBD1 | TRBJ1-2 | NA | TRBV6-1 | CASSSYRQGNYGYTF | TGTGCCAGCAGTAGCTACCGACAGGGTAACTATGGCTACACCTTC
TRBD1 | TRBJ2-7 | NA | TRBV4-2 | CASSRSRGQGVPYEQYF | TGTGCCAGCAGCCGGTCTCGGGGACAGGGAGTACCCTACGAGCAGTACTTC
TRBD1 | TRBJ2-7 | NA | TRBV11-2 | CASSYTRDSSSYEQYF | TGTGCCAGCAGCTACACAAGGGACAGTAGCTCCTACGAGCAGTACTTC
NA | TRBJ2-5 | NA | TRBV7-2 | CASSLGGALQETQYF | TGTGCCAGCAGCTTAGGCGGGGCACTCCAAGAGACCCAGTACTTC
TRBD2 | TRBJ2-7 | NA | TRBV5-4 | CASSESSGGYEQYF | TGTGCCAGCAGCGAGTCTAGCGGGGGTTACGAGCAGTACTTC
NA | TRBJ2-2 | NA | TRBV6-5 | CASSPGVVTGELFF | TGTGCCAGCAGTCCAGGGGTCGTGACCGGGGAGCTGTTTTTT
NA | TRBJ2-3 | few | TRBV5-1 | CASSLAPGDSTDTQYF | TGCGCCAGCAGCTTGGCCCCAGGGGATAGCACAGATACGCAGTATTTT
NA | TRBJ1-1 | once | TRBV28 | CASSLFRTEAFF | TGTGCCAGCAGTTTATTTCGGACTGAAGCTTTCTTT
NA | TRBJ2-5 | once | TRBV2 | CASGVSRAAETQYF | TGTGCCAGCGGAGTGAGCAGGGCGGCAGAGACCCAGTACTTC
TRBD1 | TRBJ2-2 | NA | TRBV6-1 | CASRRTGVATGELFF | TGTGCCAGCAGGCGGACAGGGGTGGCCACCGGGGAGCTGTTTTTT
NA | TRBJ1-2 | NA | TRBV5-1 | CASSDAVQSANYGYTF | TGCGCCAGCAGCGACGCGGTTCAGAGTGCTAACTATGGCTACACCTTC
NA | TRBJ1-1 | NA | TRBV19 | CASSIRSGDTEAFF | TGTGCCAGTAGTATTCGATCGGGGGACACTGAAGCTTTCTTT
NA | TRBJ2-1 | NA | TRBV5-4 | CASSLVGRNNEQFF | TGTGCCAGCAGCTTGGTGGGGAGAAACAATGAGCAGTTCTTC
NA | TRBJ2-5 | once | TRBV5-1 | CASSLGSMETQYF | TGCGCCAGCAGCTTGGGTAGCATGGAGACCCAGTACTTC
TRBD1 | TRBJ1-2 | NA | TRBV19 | CASSVDRGGYTF | TGTGCCAGTAGTGTCGACAGGGGAGGCTACACCTTC